This T cell receptor (beta chain) originates from a study of cytomegalovirus exposure and HLA in healthy donors. Study information: Most donors, roughly 84% of a few hundred genotyped, fell in the Caucasian-associated ancestry cluster.

Regarding this clone: Its antigen is unidentified.

Each donor was nominally healthy when sampled (though unrecorded immune exposures were likely). Study results and limitations: The authors reported that TCR beta sequences could predict HLA-A and HLA-B alleles. These predictions were accurate for most subjects in the first cohort.

The CDR3 has 12 amino acids. Germline CDR1 and CDR2: WNHNN and SYGVQD (reference sequence). The V and J ends lost 3 bases and 9 bases respectively, with 6 bases between them. PCR primers comprised 60 Vbeta and 13 Jbeta primers. The repertoire was sequenced with immunoSEQ multiplex PCR; TCRdb's copy has only in-frame clones and lacks some. Its table records roughly 100,000 clones. The V call is TRBV10-1, the J call TRBJ1-6, with no clear D. The sequenced material came from PBMCs. This sequence originates from a man between 40 and 49 years old in good health and CMV-seronegative. The CDR3 DNA is TGCGCCAGCAGTGACAGTGGTTCACCCCTCCACTTT. Its translation is CASSDSGSPLHF.